The entry that follows covers one TCR beta chain sequence. No cognate antigen has been identified for it. Per-nucleotide qualities are absent, and no much larger clonotype sits a single base away. The sample comes from a study of control samples from healthy donors and cancer patients (dated by TCRdb to about 2020). Sequences SGHTA (CDR1) and FQGNSA (CDR2) are obtained from the germline V gene. The trim is 5 bases for V and 4 bases for J, with a gap of 12 bases between the germline ends. The CDR3 contains 13 residues, cysteine and phenylalanine counted. Of all the DNA, just the CDR3 is kept, 39 bases in frame from base 1. Libraries came from the immunoSEQ multiplex PCR assay. TCRdb obtained this table from immuneACCESS and retained in-frame rearrangements with V and J assigned. These tables miss some clones; where compared with another copy, unresolved V genes account for less than half of the shortfall, and the remainder is unexplained. For this sample the table gives around 160,000 clones, of which over 85% were detected only once. Roughly 5.7% of the sample goes to the ten largest clones.

The rearrangement joined TRBV7-2 to TRBJ2-7; TRBD1 could be the D gene, as 6 bases match. The sample taken for sequencing was blood. This sequence originates from a man between 18 and 29 years old in good health. The bases read TGTGCCAGCAGCCGAACACAGGGATACGAGCAGTACTTC. The resulting protein is CASSRTQGYEQYF.